This entry features one TCR beta chain sequence. The data derive from a study of blood T cell repertoires in COVID-19. Study at large: Specimens from acute and convalescent COVID-19 originated in the United States, Italy and Spain. T cells, B-cell-depleted T cells, or PBMCs provided the cDNA or gDNA that served as material.

Patients at the Seattle site were enrolled during active infection and followed longitudinally. Germline CDR1 and CDR2: MDHEN and SYDVKM. The V end lost 4 bases, the J end lost 6 bases, and 11 bases lay between the germline ends. The CDR3 runs 13 residues. Sequencing used immunoSEQ multiplex PCR; TCRdb keeps in-frame clones, though not all of them. The sample records 95,000 to 150,000 clones, 81% being singletons. The rearrangement uses TRBV28 and TRBJ2-3; D remains unclear. Sequenced material: peripheral blood. This sequence was found in a man aged 30-40 years with COVID-19, enrolled during active disease. This chain's CDR3 is CASSSPPGDTQYF. As DNA, the CDR3 is TGTGCCAGCAGTTCCCCCCCCGGGGATACGCAGTATTTT.